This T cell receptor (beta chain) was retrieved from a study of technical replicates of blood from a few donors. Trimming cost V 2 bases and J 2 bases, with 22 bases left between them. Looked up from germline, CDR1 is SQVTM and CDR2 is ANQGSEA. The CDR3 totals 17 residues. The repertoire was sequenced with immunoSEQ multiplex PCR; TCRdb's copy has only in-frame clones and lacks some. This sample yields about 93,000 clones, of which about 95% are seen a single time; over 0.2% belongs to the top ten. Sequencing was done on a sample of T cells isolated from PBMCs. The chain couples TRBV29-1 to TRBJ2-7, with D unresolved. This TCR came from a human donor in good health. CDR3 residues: CSVEPEFLTHSAYEQYF. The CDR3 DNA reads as TGCAGCGTTGAACCCGAGTTTCTCACTCATTCGGCCTACGAGCAGTACTTC.